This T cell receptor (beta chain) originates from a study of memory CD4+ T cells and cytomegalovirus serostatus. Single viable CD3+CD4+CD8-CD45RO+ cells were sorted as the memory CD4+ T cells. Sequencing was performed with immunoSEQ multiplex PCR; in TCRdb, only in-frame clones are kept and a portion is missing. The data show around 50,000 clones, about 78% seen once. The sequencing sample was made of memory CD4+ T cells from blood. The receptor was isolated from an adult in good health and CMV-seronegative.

The CDR3 region has the DNA TGCAGCGGTTCGAGGGACCACACTGAAGCTTTCTTT. It is translated as CSGSRDHTEAFF. V is TRBV29-1 and J is TRBJ1-1; tentatively, D is TRBD1 (5 bases). The V gene lost 7 bases and the J gene lost 3 bases, with 12 bases spanning the gap. From germline, CDR1 is SQVTM and CDR2 ANQGSEA. The CDR3 sequence is 12 residues long.